This TCR beta chain was captured in a study of T cell repertoires in aging, cancer and after chemotherapy. Trimming took 3 bases from V and 6 from J; bases not matched to a gene: 8. Germline CDR1 reads SGHTA; CDR2 reads FQGTGA. The CDR3 runs to 17 residues. A mixed TRB-A/B primer pool amplified rearranged TRB by multiplex touch-down PCR. TCRdb independently ran MiXCR on the multiplex PCR reads; one entry per CDR3 protein. The table has about 4,500 distinct CDR3 sequences, about 40% seen once; the top ten hold roughly 63%. TCR beta rearrangements were amplified from peripheral blood genomic DNA. The sequence derives from a human donor with a solid tumor. The chain couples TRBV7-3 to TRBJ2-1; 13 bases agree with TRBD2. The sequencing input was blood. CDR3 DNA: TGTGCCAGCAGCTTGGAAGTGACTAGCGGGGGGATCAATGAGCAGTTCTTC. Its translation: CASSLEVTSGGINEQFF.